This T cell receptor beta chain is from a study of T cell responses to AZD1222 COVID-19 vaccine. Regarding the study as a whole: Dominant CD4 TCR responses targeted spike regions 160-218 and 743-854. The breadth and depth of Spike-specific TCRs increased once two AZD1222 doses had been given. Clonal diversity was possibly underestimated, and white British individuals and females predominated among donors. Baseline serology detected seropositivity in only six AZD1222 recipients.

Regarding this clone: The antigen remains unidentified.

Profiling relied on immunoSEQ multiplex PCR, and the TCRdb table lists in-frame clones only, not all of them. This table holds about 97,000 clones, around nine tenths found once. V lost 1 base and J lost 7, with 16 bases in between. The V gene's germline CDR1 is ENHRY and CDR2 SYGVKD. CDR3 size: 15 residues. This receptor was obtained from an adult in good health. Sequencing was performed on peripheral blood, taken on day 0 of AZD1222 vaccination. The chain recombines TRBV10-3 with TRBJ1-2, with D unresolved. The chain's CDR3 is CAISEWQAGEPGYTF. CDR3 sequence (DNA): TGTGCCATCAGTGAGTGGCAGGCCGGAGAACCTGGCTACACCTTC.